The 30 T cell receptor beta chains in this list originate from one sample, sequenced in a study of T-cell memory formation after mild COVID-19 (dated by TCRdb to the early 2020s). Libraries were constructed by 5' RACE. The sample was run on an Illumina NovaSeq 6000. The public reads were run again by TCRdb, first through fastp at Q25 and then through MiXCR, and only productive beta chains were kept. Under each unique CDR3 protein, matching rows form one entry showing the most common genes and DNA. In this sample the table shows around 300,000 distinct CDR3 sequences, approximately 8% of which occur a single time. Less than 25% of the sample lies in the top ten. Specimen: PBMCs or a T cell subset sorted from them (not recorded which). These receptors all come from a man between 18 and 35 years old who had mild COVID-19 (a few samples of this study predate the infection). The sample titles of this study are shuffled in the database, so cell type and time point are left out; the donor was told from shared clones.

The chain combines TRBV6-2 or TRBV6-3 with TRBJ2-5, with 10 bases that match TRBD2. CDR1 is MNHEY, CDR2 SVGEGT, per germline. The J segment lost 4 bases and the V segment lost 7 bases, leaving 9 bases of the junction unmatched. CDR3 length equals 15 residues. CDR3 in amino acids: CASTTLAGVGETQYF. In DNA form, the CDR3 reads TGTGCCAGCACCACCCTAGCGGGGGTCGGAGAGACCCAGTACTTC.

This clonotype was found a few times. The CDR3 loop reads CASTSGQLSGEQYV. CDR3 DNA: TGTGCCAGCACCTCCGGGCAGCTTTCTGGCGAGCAGTACGTC. The chain joins TRBV6-2 or TRBV6-3 to TRBJ2-7; D uncertain. The V and J ends lost 7 bases and 6 bases respectively, with 19 bases between them. Germline V lookup: CDR1 MNHEY, CDR2 SVGEGT. The length of the CDR3 is 14 residues.

This chain uses TRBV12-3 or TRBV12-4 with TRBJ1-2; no reliable D call. The CDR3 has 13 residues. V gave up 0 bases and J gave up 10 bases, with 12 bases separating them. In DNA form, the CDR3 reads TGTGCCAGCAGTTTAGCCGGGCTCTTTGTCTACACCTTC. Protein: CASSLAGLFVYTF.

V and J are TRBV6-1 and TRBJ1-1; no clear D. Deletions cut 11 bases from V and 0 bases from J, with 13 bases between. Germline V gene lookup returns CDR1 MNHNS and CDR2 SASEGT. The CDR3 has 13 amino acids. The DNA for the CDR3 is TGTGCCGCCCTGCCGGGGATGAACACTGAAGCTTTCTTT. Its translation is CAALPGMNTEAFF.

This clonotype was seen many times. The chain carries TRBV4-2 and TRBJ1-6; 11 nucleotides agree with TRBD1. The V segment lost 0 bases and the J segment 9 bases; nucleotides outside the gene matches: 4. Germline V gene lookup returns CDR1 LGHNA and CDR2 YNFKEQ. The CDR3 covers 16 residues. This CDR3 is CASSQDRGTGGSPLHF. For the CDR3, the DNA is TGTGCCAGCAGCCAAGATCGGGGGACAGGGGGTTCACCCCTCCACTTT.

This rearrangement joins TRBV20-1 to TRBJ1-1; TRBD1 matches at 9 bases. This CDR3 is built from 14 residues. Losses at the gene ends were 3 bases for V and 6 bases for J; bases not matched to a gene: 8. Germline CDR1 and CDR2: DFQATT and SNEGSKA (reference sequence). Here the CDR3 reads CSASPGQGTAEAFF. The CDR3 region has the DNA TGCAGTGCTAGTCCGGGACAGGGTACCGCTGAAGCTTTCTTT.

In its sample, this clonotype was seen a few times. The V and J genes are TRBV4-2 and TRBJ2-5, with 7 positions matching TRBD2. Germline-derived CDR1 and CDR2 are LGHNA and YNFKEQ. This CDR3 is built from 13 residues. Trimming cost V 1 base and J 5 bases; bases outside gene matches: 1. The CDR3 bases are TGTGCCAGCAGCCAAGGGGAGGGGGAGACCCAGTACTTC. Amino acids: CASSQGEGETQYF.

The V and J genes are TRBV5-4 and TRBJ2-7; D is unresolved. V lost 0 bases and J 6 bases, leaving 13 bases between the germline ends. Germline V lookup: CDR1 SGHNT, CDR2 YYREEE (reference sequence). The length of the CDR3 is 14 residues. The DNA of the CDR3 is TGTGCCAGCAGCTTGGCCGTTGGCAGTATCGAGCAGTACGTC. As protein: CASSLAVGSIEQYV.

This clonotype has only a few counts. V gene TRBV5-5 combines with J gene TRBJ1-4, with 7 bases matching TRBD1. The CDR3 runs to 13 residues. Losses at the gene ends were 4 bases for V and 10 bases for J; bases not matched to a gene: 7. Germline V gene data show CDR1 as SGHKS and CDR2 as YYEKEE (reference sequence). The CDR3 DNA reads TGTGCCAGCAGCATGCCCCGGGACAGAAAACTGTTTTTT. Encoded protein: CASSMPRDRKLFF.

There are many counts of this clonotype. The CDR3 bases are TGTGCCAGCAGCCCGGGACCTAAAGCTTTCTTT. Translating gives CASSPGPKAFF. The chain has TRBV7-9 and TRBJ1-1, with D perhaps TRBD1 (5 bases). The CDR3 is 11 residues long. V lost 5 bases, J lost 9 bases, and 10 bases lay in between. Germline CDR1 reads SEHNR; CDR2 reads FQNEAQ (reference sequence). Complete variable domain (other parts from reference TRBV7-9 and TRBJ1-1): DTGVSQNPRHKITKRGQNVTFRCDPISEHNRLYWYRQTLGQGPEFLTYFQNEAQLEKSRLLSDRFSAERPKGSFSTLEIQRTEQGDSAMYLCASSPGPKAFFGQGTRLTVV.

This clonotype was detected only a few times. The CDR3 DNA reads as TGTGCCAGCAGTGAATCAGTTCAAGAGACCCAGTACTTC. Protein product: CASSESVQETQYF. The chain links TRBV2 to TRBJ2-5; unclear D gene. The CDR3 covers 13 residues. Germline V gene sequence: CDR1 SNHLY, CDR2 FYNNEI. Between the trimmed V and J ends, which lost 2 bases and 2 bases, there was a span of 6 bases. The full variable domain, its missing parts supplied by reference TRBV2 and TRBJ2-5, is EPEVTQTPSHQVTQMGQEVILRCVPISNHLYFYWYRQILGQKVEFLVSFYNNEISEKSEIFDDQFSVERPDGSNFTLKIRSTKLEDSAMYFCASSESVQETQYFGPGTRLLVL.

Many counts were recorded for this clonotype. This chain joins TRBV12-3 or TRBV12-4 and TRBJ2-5, with D unclear. This CDR3 has 11 amino acids. Deletions cut 8 bases from V and 3 bases from J, with 7 bases between. The CDR3 DNA reads TGTGCCAGCTCACGGGAAGAGACCCAGTACTTC. As protein: CASSREETQYF.

This chain links TRBV5-1 with TRBJ2-5; possibly TRBD2 for D (5 bases). Trimming shortened V by 5 bases and J by 5 bases, and 16 bases separated the two germline ends. In germline, CDR1 is SGHRS, CDR2 YFSETQ. The CDR3 is 14 residues long. The DNA of the CDR3 is TGCGCCAGCAGGTTCCGGGGAGATCCCGAGACCCAGTACTTC. Encoded protein: CASRFRGDPETQYF.

The chain recombines TRBV20-1 with TRBJ2-7; D is possibly TRBD1 (6 bases). This CDR3 spans 13 amino acids. The V end was cut by 5 bases, the J end by 2 bases, with 13 bases between. The germline V gene encodes CDR1 DFQATT and CDR2 SNEGSKA (reference sequence). The DNA for the CDR3 is TGCAGTGCTGCCCGGACAGACGCCTACGAGCAGTACGTC. Protein product: CSAARTDAYEQYV.

This clonotype came up many times. V gene TRBV12-3 or TRBV12-4 combines with J gene TRBJ2-3, with D uncertain. Trimming stripped 6 bases from V and 1 base from J, with 14 bases between. The CDR3 sequence is 15 residues long. In DNA, the CDR3 is TGTGCCAGCAGCCCAACATCATGGGGCACAGATACGCAGTATTTT. Translated: CASSPTSWGTDTQYF.

This chain joins TRBV6-1 and TRBJ2-3; D not resolved. The CDR3 has 15 amino acids. The germline gives CDR1 MNHNS, CDR2 SASEGT. V was cut by 2 bases and J by 6 bases, with 15 bases left in between. For the CDR3, the DNA is TGTGCCAGCAGTGAACCCCCCGGACCAGAGGATACGCAGTATTTT. As protein: CASSEPPGPEDTQYF.

This clonotype was recorded at least ten times. As DNA, the CDR3 is TGTGCCAGCAGCCAAGATTTAAGCGGGGGAGATGAGCAGTTCTTC. It translates to CASSQDLSGGDEQFF. V gene TRBV4-2 combines with J gene TRBJ2-1, with 8 bases matching TRBD2. This CDR3 has 15 amino acids. The ends lost 0 bases at V and 8 bases at J; junction bases unmatched: 6. The germline V gene has CDR1 LGHNA and CDR2 YNFKEQ.

This clonotype was seen a few times. The chain is built from TRBV7-8 and TRBJ2-1; no clear D. The CDR3 sequence is 15 residues long. Germline-derived CDR1 and CDR2 are SGHVS and FQNEAQ. V lost 3 bases and J 4 bases, leaving 13 bases between the germline ends. CDR3 sequence reads: CASSFFGRPYNEQFF. DNA for the CDR3: TGTGCCAGCAGCTTCTTCGGTAGGCCTTACAATGAGCAGTTCTTC.

This clonotype was seen at least ten times. The genes are TRBV7-2 and TRBJ2-5; 9 bases map to TRBD2. Losses at the gene ends were 5 bases for V and 4 bases for J; bases not matched to a gene: 5. The CDR3 is 14 residues long. Germline V gene lookup returns CDR1 SGHTA and CDR2 FQGNSA. CDR3 protein: CASSMLAGRETQYF. DNA of the CDR3: TGTGCCAGCAGCATGCTAGCGGGGAGAGAGACCCAGTACTTC.

Remarks on this clonotype: A read error may account for a junction end that differs from germline. The chain employs TRBV3-1 and TRBJ1-5; no clear D gene. This CDR3 has 12 residues. Germline V gene sequence: CDR1 LGHDT, CDR2 YNNKEL (reference sequence). The CDR3 DNA reads TGTGCCAGCAGTCAAGGGAGTCAGCCCCAGCATTTT. It translates to CASSQGSQPQHF.

The CDR3 sequence: CASSPPTGAINTIYF. The CDR3 DNA follows: TGTGCCAGCAGCCCACCGACAGGGGCAATAAACACCATATATTTT. The genes are TRBV12-3 or TRBV12-4 and TRBJ1-3; 8 bases map to TRBD1. The trim removed 6 bases at V and 6 bases at J, leaving 10 bases unmatched. The CDR3 runs to 15 residues.

V usage is TRBV2 and J usage is TRBJ2-3, with D perhaps assigned TRBD1 or TRBD2 (5 bases each). This CDR3 is built from 14 residues. The germline V gene has CDR1 SNHLY and CDR2 FYNNEI. V was clipped by 0 bases and J by 3 bases, with 7 bases between them. CDR3 residues: CASSEAGETDTQYF. The CDR3 DNA reads as TGTGCCAGCAGTGAAGCGGGGGAGACAGATACGCAGTATTTT.

This chain uses TRBV9 with TRBJ2-3, with TRBD2 as a possible D gene (7 bases). The CDR3 runs 16 residues. Germline V gives CDR1 SGDLS, CDR2 YYNGEE. V lost 4 bases to trimming and J lost 0 bases, with 15 bases between them. The CDR3 coding sequence is TGTGCCAGCAGCCCCGTTGGGGGGGCGAGCACAGATACGCAGTATTTT. Translated: CASSPVGGASTDTQYF.

In its sample, this clonotype was seen many times. The rearrangement uses TRBV7-2 and TRBJ1-5; TRBD1 is a possible D gene (5 bases). CDR3 length equals 15 residues. Trimming shortened V by 3 bases and J by 7 bases, and 16 bases separated the two germline ends. The germline V gene has CDR1 SGHTA and CDR2 FQGNSA. Here the CDR3 DNA reads TGTGCCAGCAGCTTGCAGTGGGGATGGGACCAGCCCCAGCATTTT. It encodes CASSLQWGWDQPQHF.

This clonotype occurred a few times. V is TRBV7-2 and J is TRBJ2-1, with TRBD2 matching 11 bases. This CDR3 has 12 residues. Germline V gene lookup returns CDR1 SGHTA and CDR2 FQGNSA. V shed 6 bases, J shed 16 bases, and the junction held 8 bases outside the gene matches. The CDR3 loop is CASSRSGGAIFF. The CDR3 DNA is TGTGCCAGCAGTCGTAGCGGGGGGGCAATCTTCTTC. The full variable domain, completed using reference TRBV7-2 and TRBJ2-1, is GAGVSQSPSNKVTEKGKDVELRCDPISGHTALYWYRQSLGQGLEFLIYFQGNSAPDKSGLPSDRFSAERTGGSVSTLTIQRTQQEDSAVYLCASSRSGGAIFFGPGTRLTVL.

This chain joins TRBV3-1 and TRBJ1-2, with a tentative D call TRBD1 (6 bases). Deletions cut 4 bases from V and 8 bases from J, with 14 bases between. The V gene's germline CDR1 is LGHDT and CDR2 YNNKEL (reference sequence). The length of the CDR3 is 13 residues. CDR3: CASSPRGAGGYTF. Written as DNA, the CDR3 is TGTGCCAGCAGCCCCCGGGGGGCAGGAGGCTACACCTTC. Full variable domain (rest looked up from reference TRBV3-1 and TRBJ1-2): DTAVSQTPKYLVTQMGNDKSIKCEQNLGHDTMYWYKQDSKKFLKIMFSYNNKELIINETVPNRFSPKSPDKAHLNLHINSLELGDSAVYFCASSPRGAGGYTFGSGTRLTVV.

This clonotype was counted at least ten times. CDR3 region: CASSSFYEQYF. CDR3 DNA: TGTGCCAGCAGCTCCTTCTACGAGCAGTACTTC. The chain combines TRBV7-2 with TRBJ2-7; D is uncertain. The V gene's germline CDR1 is SGHTA and CDR2 FQGNSA. V was clipped by 4 bases and J by 3 bases, with 4 bases between them. The CDR3 runs 11 residues.

This clonotype has a handful of counts. V is TRBV6-1 and J is TRBJ1-2; D is undetermined. Germline V lookup: CDR1 MNHNS, CDR2 SASEGT. Trimming took 5 bases from V and 4 from J, leaving 17 bases between them. CDR3 length equals 15 residues. CDR3 residues: CASSREGDPTYGYTF. CDR3 in DNA: TGTGCCAGCAGTAGAGAGGGAGACCCTACCTATGGCTACACCTTC.

This clonotype has only a few counts. The chain uses TRBV10-3 and TRBJ2-7; tentatively, D is TRBD2 (5 bases). Trimming cost V 6 bases and J 3 bases, with 6 bases left between them. CDR3 length: 11 amino acids. CDR1 ENHRY and CDR2 SYGVKD come from the germline V gene. CDR3 protein: CAIRRDYEQYF. The CDR3 region has the DNA TGTGCCATCAGACGGGACTACGAGCAGTACTTC.

The chain has TRBV25-1 and TRBJ1-3; maybe TRBD1 (5 bases). Trimming pared 1 base from V and 0 bases from J, leaving 7 bases between. This CDR3 has 15 amino acids. Germline V gene lookup returns CDR1 MGHDK and CDR2 SYGVNS. CDR3: CASSESGDSGNTIYF. The CDR3 DNA is TGTGCCAGCAGTGAATCGGGGGACTCTGGAAACACCATATATTTT.